The text below deals with one T cell receptor (beta chain). Indicated time point: inflamed ileum from the surgical specimen. The data belong to a study of T cell repertoires in ileal Crohn's disease. For the study at large: From the surgical specimen's inflamed ileum, biopsies were taken as M0.

Produced via immunoSEQ multiplex PCR; TCRdb's table is partial and in-frame only. The profile shows roughly 17,000 clones, roughly nine tenths of them singletons. Germline lookup yields CDR1 MGHRA and CDR2 YSYEKL. The CDR3 covers 18 residues. Trimming removed 2 bases from V and 4 bases from J; junction bases left unmatched: 11. Sequenced input: ileal tissue. The TCR comes from an adult with Crohn's disease. V is TRBV4-1 and J is TRBJ1-3; TRBD1 aligns across 10 bases. The CDR3 DNA follows: TGCGCCAGCAGCCAAATCCGAGGGGACAGGGGATTAGGAAACACCATATATTTT. Protein: CASSQIRGDRGLGNTIYF.